These T cell receptor beta chains were read from a single sample in a study of cytomegalovirus exposure and HLA in healthy donors. Only in-frame clones appear in the TCRdb table, and some are missing; sequencing was by immunoSEQ multiplex PCR. The sample has some 78,000 clones; 72% are singletons. Sequenced input: PBMCs. The receptors were sampled from a woman aged 35 to 49 in good health and CMV-seropositive. The CDR3 runs from the conserved cysteine through the conserved F or W. Fields, in order: clone size, J gene, CDR3 length, V gene, D gene, CDR3 protein, CDR3 DNA. The D gene is left open where the match is weak. Clone size, where shown, is once, few, many, or a class for clones that have expanded.

>NA|TRBJ1-2|11|TRBV6-5|NA
CASRQGYGYPF
TGTGCCAGTCGTCAGGGCTATGGCTACCCCTTC
>NA|TRBJ1-2|15|TRBV4-2|NA
CASSQDSGADYGYTF
TGTGCCAGCAGCCAAGACAGTGGGGCGGACTATGGCTACACCTTC
>NA|TRBJ1-5|12|TRBV28|NA
CASSLIDQPQHF
TGTGCCAGCAGTTTAATCGATCAGCCCCAGCATTTT
>NA|TRBJ1-2|13|TRBV19|TRBD1
CASRGQGAIGYTF
TGTGCCAGTAGGGGACAGGGGGCGATCGGCTACACCTTC
>few|TRBJ1-5|15|TRBV27|NA
CASNRGGASNQPQHF
TGTGCCAGCAACCGGGGAGGGGCTAGCAATCAGCCCCAGCATTTT
>NA|TRBJ2-1|12|TRBV23-1|TRBD1
CASSQSPGQVLF
TGCGCCAGCAGTCAATCCCCGGGACAGGTGCTCTTC
>NA|TRBJ1-2|14|TRBV7-9|NA
CASSPPQGNYGYPF
TGTGCCAGCAGCCCGCCCCAGGGAAACTATGGCTACCCCTTC
>NA|TRBJ2-1|16|TRBV7-9|TRBD1
CASSLGDRVIYNEQFF
TGTGCCAGCAGCCTGGGGGACAGGGTTATCTACAATGAGCAGTTCTTC
>few|TRBJ1-4|14|TRBV7-9|NA
CASSQRVPDEKLFF
TGTGCCAGCAGCCAACGGGTTCCCGACGAAAAACTGTTTTTT
>NA|TRBJ2-2|15|TRBV5-1|NA
CASSLVATNTGELFF
TGCGCCAGCAGCTTGGTGGCAACGAACACCGGGGAGCTGTTTTTT
>NA|TRBJ1-6|13|TRBV30|NA
CAWSVGGDSPLHF
TGTGCCTGGAGTGTGGGGGGGGATTCACCCCTCCACTTT
>NA|TRBJ1-5|14|TRBV5-1|TRBD1
CASSPGQSDQPQHF
TGCGCCAGCAGCCCGGGACAGAGTGATCAGCCCCAGCATTTT
>NA|TRBJ1-4|14|TRBV15|NA
CATSTDPGVEKLFF
TGTGCCACCAGCACGGACCCCGGGGTGGAAAAACTGTTTTTT
>NA|TRBJ2-2|13|TRBV30|NA
CAWRAGNTGELFF
TGTGCCTGGAGGGCAGGGAACACCGGGGAGCTGTTTTTT
>NA|TRBJ2-7|13|TRBV2|TRBD2
CASILAGSYEQYF
TGTGCCAGCATCCTAGCGGGATCCTACGAGCAGTACTTC
>few|TRBJ2-1|16|TRBV7-3|TRBD1
CASSQNTGTVFGEQFF
TGTGCCAGCAGCCAAAATACCGGGACAGTTTTTGGTGAGCAGTTCTTC
>NA|TRBJ2-3|13|TRBV5-1|NA
CASSPGNVDTQYF
TGCGCCAGCAGCCCGGGGAATGTAGATACGCAGTATTTT
>NA|TRBJ2-1|14|TRBV11-2|NA
CASRRPPQGNEQFF
TGTGCCAGCAGGCGTCCTCCACAGGGCAATGAGCAGTTCTTC
>NA|TRBJ1-5|15|TRBV7-9|NA
CASSRDQGSNQPQHF
TGTGCCAGCAGTCGAGATCAGGGGAGCAATCAGCCCCAGCATTTT
>NA|TRBJ2-7|14|TRBV28|TRBD1
CASSSGTVIYEQYF
TGTGCCAGCAGTTCCGGGACAGTGATCTACGAGCAGTACTTC